Listed here is a single T cell receptor beta chain. Its antigen remains unknown. Only in-frame clones appear in the TCRdb table, and some are missing; sequencing was by immunoSEQ multiplex PCR. This table has 75,000 to 85,000 clones, approximately 90% appearing once. Unstimulated Tregs (CD4+CD25+CD127-) and CD4+CD25- non-Tregs were sorted from PBMCs. The sample belongs to a study of Tregs in tolerant kidney transplant recipients. As for the study in general: Recipients received nonmyeloablative bone marrow transplants from related graft donors, with transient mixed chimerism. General observations from the study: Antigen-driven expansion was suggested because donor-specific Tregs expanded more than all Tregs in tolerant patients. Activated donor B cell expansion appeared to reveal the most relevant donor-specific TCRbeta repertoire.

CDR1 SGHNT and CDR2 YYREEE come from the germline V gene (reference sequence). The CDR3 is made up of 12 amino acids. The V gene lost 1 base and the J gene lost 7 bases, with 7 bases spanning the gap. J is TRBJ2-3 and V is TRBV5-4; D not resolved. Sequenced material: Tregs from blood, taken before the transplant. This sequence was found in a human donor who received a combined kidney and bone marrow transplant. The CDR3: CASSLRSHTQYF. The CDR3 bases are TGTGCCAGCAGCTTGCGTAGTCATACGCAGTATTTT.